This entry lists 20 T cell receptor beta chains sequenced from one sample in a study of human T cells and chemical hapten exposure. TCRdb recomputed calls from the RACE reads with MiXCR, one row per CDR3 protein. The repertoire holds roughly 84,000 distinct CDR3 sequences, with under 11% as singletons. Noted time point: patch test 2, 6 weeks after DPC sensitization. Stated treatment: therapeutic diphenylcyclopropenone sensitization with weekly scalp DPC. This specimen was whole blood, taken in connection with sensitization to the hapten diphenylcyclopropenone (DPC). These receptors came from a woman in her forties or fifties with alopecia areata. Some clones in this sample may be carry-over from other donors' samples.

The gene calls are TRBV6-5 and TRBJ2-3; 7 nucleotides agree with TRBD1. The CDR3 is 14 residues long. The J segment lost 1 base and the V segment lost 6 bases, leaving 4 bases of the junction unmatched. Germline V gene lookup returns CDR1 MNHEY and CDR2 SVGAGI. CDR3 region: CASRRGQRTDTQYF. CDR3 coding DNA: TGTGCCAGCAGGAGGGGACAGCGCACAGATACGCAGTATTTT.

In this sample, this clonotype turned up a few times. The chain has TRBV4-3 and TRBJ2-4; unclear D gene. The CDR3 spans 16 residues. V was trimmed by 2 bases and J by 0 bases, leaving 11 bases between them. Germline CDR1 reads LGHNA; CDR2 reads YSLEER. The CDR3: CASSQYAPPAKNIQYF. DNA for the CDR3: TGCGCCAGCAGCCAATATGCCCCCCCAGCCAAAAACATTCAGTACTTC.

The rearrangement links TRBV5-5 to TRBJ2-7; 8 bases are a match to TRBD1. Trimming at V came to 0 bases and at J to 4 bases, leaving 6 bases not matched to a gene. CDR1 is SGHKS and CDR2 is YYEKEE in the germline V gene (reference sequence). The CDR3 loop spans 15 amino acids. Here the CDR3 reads CASSLVGQGRYEQYF. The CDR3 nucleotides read TGTGCCAGCAGCTTGGTAGGACAGGGCAGGTACGAGCAGTACTTC.

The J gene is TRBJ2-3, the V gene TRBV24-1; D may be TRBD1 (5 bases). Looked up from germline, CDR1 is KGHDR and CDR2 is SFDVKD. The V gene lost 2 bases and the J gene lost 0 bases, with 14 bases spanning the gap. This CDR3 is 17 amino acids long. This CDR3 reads CATSDSSRALSTDTQYF. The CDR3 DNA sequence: TGTGCCACCAGTGATTCCTCCAGGGCCCTAAGCACAGATACGCAGTATTTT.

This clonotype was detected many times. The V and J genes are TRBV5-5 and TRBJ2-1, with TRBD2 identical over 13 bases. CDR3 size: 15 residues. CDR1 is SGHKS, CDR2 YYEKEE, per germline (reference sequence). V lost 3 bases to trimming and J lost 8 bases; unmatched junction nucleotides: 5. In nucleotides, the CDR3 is TGTGCCAGCAGCTCACTAGCGGGGGGGTTTGATGAGCAGTTCTTC. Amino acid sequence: CASSSLAGGFDEQFF.

CDR3: CASSSRDPYEKLFF. DNA of the CDR3: TGTGCCAGCAGCTCCCGGGACCCTTATGAAAAACTGTTTTTT. This chain uses TRBV28 with TRBJ1-4, with a possible D match to TRBD1 (5 bases). Germline values: CDR1 MDHEN, CDR2 SYDVKM. The CDR3 extends over 14 amino acids. Trimming took 6 bases from V and 6 from J, leaving 14 bases between them.

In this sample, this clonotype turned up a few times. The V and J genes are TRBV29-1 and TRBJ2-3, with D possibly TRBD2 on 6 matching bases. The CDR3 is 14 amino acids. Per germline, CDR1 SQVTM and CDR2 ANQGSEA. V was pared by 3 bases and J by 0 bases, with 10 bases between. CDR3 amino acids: CSVDRSGSTDTQYF. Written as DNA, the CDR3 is TGCAGCGTTGATAGAAGCGGGAGCACAGATACGCAGTATTTT.

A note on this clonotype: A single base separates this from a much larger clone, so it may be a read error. In DNA form, the CDR3 reads TGTGCCAGCAGCCTCTCCGTGACTAGCGGGAGGGTTGAGCAGTTCTTC. It codes for CASSLSVTSGRVEQFF. The V and J genes are TRBV4-2 and TRBJ2-1; 14 nucleotides align to TRBD2. Germline assignment: CDR1 LGHNA and CDR2 YNFKEQ. V gave up 4 bases and J gave up 9 bases; unmatched junction bases: 8. The CDR3 has 16 amino acids.

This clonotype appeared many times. DNA for the CDR3: TGTGCCAGCAGTTACTCTCCACGACTAGCGGGGGTAAGCTCCTACAATGAGCAGTTCTTC. Its protein is CASSYSPRLAGVSSYNEQFF. The chain links TRBV6-5 to TRBJ2-1; 12 bases align to TRBD2. V lost 0 bases to trimming and J lost 0 bases; unmatched junction nucleotides: 9. There are 20 residues in the CDR3. Germline V gene lookup returns CDR1 MNHEY and CDR2 SVGAGI.

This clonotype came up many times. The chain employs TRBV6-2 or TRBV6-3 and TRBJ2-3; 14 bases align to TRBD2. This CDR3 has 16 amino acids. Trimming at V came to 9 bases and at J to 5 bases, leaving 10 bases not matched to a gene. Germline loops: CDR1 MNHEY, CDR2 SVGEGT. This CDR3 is CASRAGTSGSKDTQYF. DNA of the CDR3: TGTGCCAGTAGGGCTGGGACTAGCGGGAGTAAAGATACGCAGTATTTT.

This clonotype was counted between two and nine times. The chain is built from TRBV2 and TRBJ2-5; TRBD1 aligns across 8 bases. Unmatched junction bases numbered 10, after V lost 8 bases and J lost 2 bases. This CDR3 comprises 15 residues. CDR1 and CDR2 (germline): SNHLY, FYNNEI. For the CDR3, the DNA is TGTGCCAGCGAACAACTAGGGACAGGACAAGAGACCCAGTACTTC. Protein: CASEQLGTGQETQYF.

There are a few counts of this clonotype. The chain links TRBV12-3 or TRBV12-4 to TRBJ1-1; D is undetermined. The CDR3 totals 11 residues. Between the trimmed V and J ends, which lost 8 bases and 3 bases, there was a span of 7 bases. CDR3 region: CASGWDTEAFF. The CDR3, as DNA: TGTGCCAGCGGCTGGGACACTGAAGCTTTCTTT.

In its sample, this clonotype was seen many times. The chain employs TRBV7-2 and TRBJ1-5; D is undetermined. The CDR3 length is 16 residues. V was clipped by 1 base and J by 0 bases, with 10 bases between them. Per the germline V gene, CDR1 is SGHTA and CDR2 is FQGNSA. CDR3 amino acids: CASSLEGGNSNQPQHF. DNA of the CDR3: TGTGCCAGCAGCTTAGAGGGCGGGAATAGCAATCAGCCCCAGCATTTT.

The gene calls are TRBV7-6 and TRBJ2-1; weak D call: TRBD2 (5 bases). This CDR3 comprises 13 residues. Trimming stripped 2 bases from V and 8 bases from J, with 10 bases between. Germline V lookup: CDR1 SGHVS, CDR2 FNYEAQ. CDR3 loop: CASSLPSIDEQFF. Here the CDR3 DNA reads TGTGCCAGCAGCTTACCTAGCATCGATGAGCAGTTCTTC.

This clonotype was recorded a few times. The CDR3 here is CASKGGVIGTEAFF. DNA for the CDR3: TGTGCCAGCAAGGGGGGTGTGATCGGCACTGAAGCTTTCTTT. The chain couples TRBV28 to TRBJ1-1, with D perhaps TRBD1 (6 bases). This CDR3 comprises 14 residues. V was trimmed by 7 bases and J by 4 bases, leaving 16 bases between them. In germline, CDR1 is MDHEN, CDR2 SYDVKM.

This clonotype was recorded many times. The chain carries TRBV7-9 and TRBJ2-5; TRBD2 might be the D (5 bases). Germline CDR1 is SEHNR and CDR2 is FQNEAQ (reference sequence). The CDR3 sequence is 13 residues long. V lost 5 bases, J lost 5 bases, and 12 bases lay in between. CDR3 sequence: CASSPASGETQYF. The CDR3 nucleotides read TGTGCCAGCAGCCCAGCCAGCGGCGAGACCCAGTACTTC.

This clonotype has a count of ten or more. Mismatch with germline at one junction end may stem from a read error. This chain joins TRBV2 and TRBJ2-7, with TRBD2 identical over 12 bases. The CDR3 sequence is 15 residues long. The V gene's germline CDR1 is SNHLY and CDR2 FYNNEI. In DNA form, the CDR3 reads TGTGCCAGCAGTGCTGACCTAGCGGGAGGGCCGGTTTTGAACTTC. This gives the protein CASSADLAGGPVLNF.

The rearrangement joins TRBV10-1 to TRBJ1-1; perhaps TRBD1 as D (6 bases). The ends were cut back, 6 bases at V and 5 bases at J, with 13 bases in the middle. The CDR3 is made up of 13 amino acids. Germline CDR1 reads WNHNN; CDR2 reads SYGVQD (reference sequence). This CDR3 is CASRLGQGTEAFF. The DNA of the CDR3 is TGCGCCAGCAGATTAGGCCAGGGGACTGAAGCTTTCTTT.

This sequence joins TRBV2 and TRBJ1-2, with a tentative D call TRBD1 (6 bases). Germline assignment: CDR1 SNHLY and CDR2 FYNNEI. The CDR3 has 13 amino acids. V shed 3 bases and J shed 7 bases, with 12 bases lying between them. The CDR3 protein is CASSEGAQSGYTF. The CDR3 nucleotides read TGTGCCAGCAGTGAGGGGGCGCAAAGTGGCTACACCTTC. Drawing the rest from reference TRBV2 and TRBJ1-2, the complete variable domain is EPEVTQTPSHQVTQMGQEVILRCVPISNHLYFYWYRQILGQKVEFLVSFYNNEISEKSEIFDDQFSVERPDGSNFTLKIRSTKLEDSAMYFCASSEGAQSGYTFGSGTRLTVV.

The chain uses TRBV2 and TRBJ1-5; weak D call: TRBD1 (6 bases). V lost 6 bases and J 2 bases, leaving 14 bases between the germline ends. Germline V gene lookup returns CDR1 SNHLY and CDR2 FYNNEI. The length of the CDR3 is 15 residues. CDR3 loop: CASREWDTGNQPQHF. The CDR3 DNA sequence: TGTGCCAGCAGAGAGTGGGACACAGGCAATCAGCCCCAGCATTTT.